The sequence of this TCR beta chain was determined in a study of T-cell memory formation after mild COVID-19. One entry per CDR3 protein, called by TCRdb with MiXCR from the 5' RACE reads. This sample yields hundreds of thousands of distinct CDR3 sequences, of which roughly 21% are seen a single time; around 9.2% belongs to the top ten. Germline CDR1 SGHTA, CDR2 FQGNSA. Deletions cut 5 bases from V and 11 bases from J, with 13 bases between. This CDR3 contains 12 residues. This TCR derives from an adult woman who had mild COVID-19 (a few samples of this study predate the infection). Cell type and time point are not known. The sequenced sample was PBMCs or a T cell subset sorted from them (not recorded which). J is TRBJ2-4 and V is TRBV7-2; D not resolved. The DNA of the CDR3 is TGTGCCAGCAGCGTATTAGGAGCACTTCAGTACTTC. It yields the protein CASSVLGALQYF.